The 27 T cell receptor beta chains listed next were all sequenced from one sample in a study of shared clonotypes between healthy human individuals. Repertoires were generated with immunoSEQ multiplex PCR, while TCRdb's copy carries only in-frame clones and drops some. The data show more than 600,000 clones, 92% seen once. Naive CD8 cells comprised CD45RO-negative, CCR7-positively selected cells, excluding terminally differentiated effector memory CD45RA+ cells. The sequencing sample was made of naive CD8+ T cells sorted from blood. Receptor source: a man between 25 and 39 years old in good health.

The rearrangement links TRBV27 to TRBJ2-7, with a possible D match to TRBD2 (7 bases). Germline loops: CDR1 MNHEY, CDR2 SMNVEV (reference sequence). This CDR3 has 15 residues. Trimming pared 5 bases from V and 7 bases from J, leaving 21 bases between. Here the CDR3 DNA reads TGTGCCAGCAGTAGTAGGGGGGGACGAACCGATGAGCAGTACTTC. It yields the protein CASSSRGGRTDEQYF.

V is TRBV5-4 and J is TRBJ2-1, with 16 bases aligning to TRBD2. CDR1 is SGHNT and CDR2 is YYREEE in the germline V gene (reference sequence). V lost 4 bases to trimming and J lost 0 bases; unmatched junction nucleotides: 4. The CDR3 length is 18 residues. The CDR3 loop reads CASSGGTSGRASYNEQFF. The CDR3, as DNA: TGTGCCAGCAGCGGGGGGACTAGCGGGAGGGCCTCCTACAATGAGCAGTTCTTC.

The chain uses TRBV19 and TRBJ1-3; 7 positions agree with TRBD1. V dropped 5 bases and J dropped 0; count of bases not matched to a gene: 4. From germline, CDR1 is LNHDA and CDR2 SQIVND (reference sequence). The CDR3 contains 15 residues. CDR3 sequence: CASSARDSSGNTIYF. Here the CDR3 DNA reads TGTGCCAGTAGTGCCAGGGACAGCTCTGGAAACACCATATATTTT.

The chain carries TRBV7-3 and TRBJ2-1; 7 bases map to TRBD2. Germline V lookup: CDR1 SGHTA, CDR2 FQGTGA. The V segment lost 1 base and the J segment 8 bases; nucleotides outside the gene matches: 8. The CDR3 covers 15 residues. CDR3 coding DNA: TGTGCCAGCAGCTTAAGCGGGAGTGGGATGGATGAGCAGTTCTTC. It encodes CASSLSGSGMDEQFF.

This chain connects TRBV6-6 to TRBJ2-1; TRBD2 aligns across 7 bases. CDR1 and CDR2 (germline): MNHNY, SVGAGI (reference sequence). CDR3 size: 15 residues. J was trimmed by 6 bases and V by 3 bases; bases with no gene match: 8. CDR3 amino acids: CASSYGRGIFNEQFF. CDR3 in DNA: TGTGCCAGCAGTTATGGGCGGGGGATTTTCAATGAGCAGTTCTTC.

The chain couples TRBV2 to TRBJ2-7; 11 bases are shared with TRBD1. The germline V gene has CDR1 SNHLY and CDR2 FYNNEI. This CDR3 region has 14 residues. V lost 4 bases to trimming and J lost 3 bases; unmatched junction nucleotides: 2. Written as DNA, the CDR3 is TGTGCCAGCAGTGGGGGGACAGGGGGCTACGAGCAGTACTTC. Amino acids: CASSGGTGGYEQYF.

The chain carries TRBV9 and TRBJ1-2, with D perhaps matching TRBD1 (6 bases). In germline, CDR1 is SGDLS, CDR2 YYNGEE. CDR3 size: 16 residues. The V gene lost 4 bases and the J gene lost 8 bases, with 24 bases spanning the gap. This CDR3 is CASSLTGDTTGMGYTF. The CDR3 nucleotides are TGTGCCAGCAGCCTCACGGGGGACACCACGGGGATGGGCTACACCTTC.

V usage is TRBV5-1 and J usage is TRBJ2-7, with 8 bases that match TRBD1. V was pared by 3 bases and J by 3 bases, with 5 bases of the junction left unmatched. Germline CDR1 SGHRS, CDR2 YFSETQ. CDR3 length equals 14 residues. The CDR3 here is CASSYGTGGYEQYF. The DNA of the CDR3 is TGCGCCAGCAGCTACGGGACAGGCGGCTACGAGCAGTACTTC.

This rearrangement joins TRBV14 to TRBJ2-1, with a possible D match to TRBD2 (6 bases). CDR1 and CDR2 from the germline V gene are SGHDN and FVKESK. V lost 1 base to trimming and J lost 4 bases, with 11 bases between them. This CDR3 has 15 amino acids. CDR3 amino acids: CASSQAATSYNEQFF. The DNA of the CDR3 is TGTGCCAGCAGCCAAGCCGCGACTAGTTACAATGAGCAGTTCTTC.

The chain links TRBV6-4 to TRBJ2-1; D is ambiguous. The V end lost 0 bases, the J end lost 4 bases, and 10 bases lay between the germline ends. The CDR3 length is 15 residues. Germline V gene lookup returns CDR1 MRHNA and CDR2 SNTAGT. The CDR3 nucleotides are TGTGCCAGCAGTGACTCTGGGTCTAGGTACAATGAGCAGTTCTTC. Protein: CASSDSGSRYNEQFF.

This clone appeared a few times. The chain combines TRBV30 with TRBJ1-5; 7 bases align to TRBD1. Trimming took 4 bases from V and 3 from J; bases not matched to a gene: 21. The CDR3 loop spans 19 amino acids. The germline CDR1 and CDR2 sequences are GTSNPN and SVGIG (reference sequence). CDR3 DNA sequence: TGTGCCTGGACACCTAATCTCGCCCAGACAGGGCTTTACAATCAGCCCCAGCATTTT. Protein product: CAWTPNLAQTGLYNQPQHF.

The chain uses TRBV28 and TRBJ2-7, with TRBD1 identical over 8 bases. The CDR3 runs 13 residues. Trimming cost V 6 bases and J 6 bases; bases outside gene matches: 7. In germline, CDR1 is MDHEN, CDR2 SYDVKM. In DNA, the CDR3 is TGTGCCAGCAGAGGACAGGGTTCGTGCGAGCAGTACTTC. Protein product: CASRGQGSCEQYF.

J is TRBJ2-7 and V is TRBV4-1; D ambiguous. The V gene lost 4 bases and the J gene lost 5 bases, with 12 bases spanning the gap. Germline V gene data show CDR1 as MGHRA and CDR2 as YSYEKL. The CDR3 is 13 residues long. In DNA form, the CDR3 reads TGCGCCAGCAGCCCGTCCGGATTCAACGAGCAGTACTTC. Translation gives CASSPSGFNEQYF.

This sequence joins TRBV13 and TRBJ2-7; D is unresolved. Trimming left V 4 bases short and J 3 bases short, with 13 bases between. The CDR3 has 14 amino acids. Germline values: CDR1 PRHDT, CDR2 FYEKMQ (reference sequence). CDR3 protein: CASSYRGKFYEQYF. The CDR3 DNA is TGTGCCAGCAGCTACAGAGGTAAATTCTACGAGCAGTACTTC.

The chain recombines TRBV9 with TRBJ2-7; the match to TRBD2 covers 8 bases. The CDR3 has 16 residues. Trimming at V came to 3 bases and at J to 1 base, leaving 9 bases not matched to a gene. In germline, CDR1 is SGDLS, CDR2 YYNGEE. The CDR3 nucleotides read TGTGCCAGCAGCGAGGGTCCGGGACTAGATTCCTACGAGCAGTACTTC. This translates into CASSEGPGLDSYEQYF.

The chain couples TRBV19 to TRBJ2-3; a weak D match, TRBD1 (6 bases). With 4 bases removed from V and 9 bases from J, the gap between germline ends came to 11 bases. CDR3 size: 12 residues. Per the germline V gene, CDR1 is LNHDA and CDR2 is SQIVND (reference sequence). CDR3 DNA: TGTGCCAGTAGTAGTGGGACAATCACGCAGTATTTT. This translates into CASSSGTITQYF. Based on the CDR3 plus reference TRBV19 and TRBJ2-3, the full variable domain is DGGITQSPKYLFRKEGQNVTLSCEQNLNHDAMYWYRQDPGQGLRLIYYSQIVNDFQKGDIAEGYSVSREKKESFPLTVTSAQKNPTAFYLCASSSGTITQYFGPGTRLTVL.

The chain combines TRBV4-1 with TRBJ2-2; 12 bases match TRBD2. CDR3 size: 17 residues. CDR1 is MGHRA and CDR2 is YSYEKL in the germline V gene. Trimming at V came to 5 bases and at J to 6 bases, leaving 10 bases not matched to a gene. In nucleotides, the CDR3 is TGCGCCAGCAGCAGCCTCCAACTAGCGGGAGGCTCCGGGGAGCTGTTTTTT. Translated, it gives CASSSLQLAGGSGELFF.

This chain joins TRBV11-2 and TRBJ2-2, with 10 bases lining up with TRBD2. Trimming removed 3 bases from V and 1 base from J; junction bases left unmatched: 2. The CDR3 covers 16 residues. Germline assignment: CDR1 SGHAT and CDR2 FQNNGV. CDR3 in amino acids: CASSLGLARNTGELFF. CDR3 bases: TGTGCCAGCAGCTTGGGACTAGCGAGGAACACCGGGGAGCTGTTTTTT.

The chain uses TRBV30 and TRBJ2-3; D uncertain. Germline CDR1 and CDR2: GTSNPN and SVGIG (reference sequence). V lost 0 bases and J lost 6, with 4 bases in between. CDR3 length equals 11 residues. The CDR3 nucleotides read TGTGCCTGGAGTGTTGGGGATACGCAGTATTTT. This encodes CAWSVGDTQYF.

This chain uses TRBV9 with TRBJ2-2; a weak D match, TRBD2 (5 bases). Germline-derived CDR1 and CDR2 are SGDLS and YYNGEE. This CDR3 region has 15 residues. Trimming left V 3 bases short and J 7 bases short, with 16 bases between. The CDR3 sequence is CASSAPKGLHGELFF. In DNA, the CDR3 is TGTGCCAGCAGCGCTCCCAAAGGACTCCACGGGGAGCTGTTTTTT.

The chain recombines TRBV9 with TRBJ2-5; D remains ambiguous. Trimming removed 4 bases at V and 0 bases at J, with 7 bases between. The CDR3 runs 13 residues. Germline V gives CDR1 SGDLS, CDR2 YYNGEE. The CDR3 sequence: CASSTTYQETQYF. CDR3 DNA: TGTGCCAGCAGCACCACGTACCAAGAGACCCAGTACTTC.

The chain couples TRBV29-1 to TRBJ2-6; D not certain. The CDR3 is made up of 15 amino acids. Trimming cost V 7 bases and J 0 bases, with 13 bases left between them. Germline V CDR1 and CDR2: SQVTM, ANQGSEA. The DNA for the CDR3 is TGCAGCGCCGTGGTAAGATCCTCTGGGGCCAACGTCCTGACTTTC. This codes for CSAVVRSSGANVLTF.

This chain connects TRBV5-1 to TRBJ2-7; no definite D call. CDR1 SGHRS and CDR2 YFSETQ come from the germline V gene. V lost 2 bases, J lost 0 bases, and 6 bases lay in between. CDR3 size: 13 residues. CDR3 nucleotides: TGCGCCAGCAGCTTTAGGCCCTCCTACGAGCAGTACTTC. This gives the protein CASSFRPSYEQYF.

This clone was recorded a few times. The chain is built from TRBV2 and TRBJ2-3; D gene ambiguous. The V gene lost 7 bases and the J gene lost 6 bases, with 20 bases spanning the gap. The germline V gene has CDR1 SNHLY and CDR2 FYNNEI. The CDR3 contains 15 residues. The CDR3 DNA is TGTGCCAGCACTTCAATTGGCGCGGACCCCGATACGCAGTATTTT. Translation: CASTSIGADPDTQYF.

The gene calls are TRBV9 and TRBJ2-1; 14 bases align to TRBD2. V was clipped by 4 bases and J by 10 bases; unmatched bases: 7. The CDR3 spans 15 residues. In germline, CDR1 is SGDLS, CDR2 YYNGEE. CDR3 in amino acids: CASSPGTSGSSEQFF. CDR3 bases: TGTGCCAGCAGCCCCGGGACTAGCGGGAGTAGCGAGCAGTTCTTC.

V gene TRBV5-1 combines with J gene TRBJ2-1; D is possibly TRBD1 (7 bases). With 0 bases removed from V and 14 bases from J, the gap between germline ends came to 24 bases. The germline V gene encodes CDR1 SGHRS and CDR2 YFSETQ. This CDR3 contains 16 residues. CDR3 in DNA: TGCGCCAGCAGCTTGGAGGGCGGGACAGCCACGCGGGGAGAGTTCTTC. This codes for CASSLEGGTATRGEFF.

V usage is TRBV7-9 and J usage is TRBJ2-6; D unresolved. Germline lookup yields CDR1 SEHNR and CDR2 FQNEAQ (reference sequence). Trimming shortened V by 5 bases and J by 2 bases, and 13 bases separated the two germline ends. The CDR3 totals 16 residues. CDR3 loop: CASSLQEVTGANVLTF. In DNA form, the CDR3 reads TGTGCCAGCAGCCTACAAGAAGTGACTGGGGCCAACGTCCTGACTTTC.